Listed below are T cell receptor beta chains from one sample, sequenced in a study of metastatic and nonmetastatic thyroid tumors. TCRdb re-called the PCR reads through MiXCR. The sample yields approximately 90,000 clones, about 9.1% seen once. Sequenced input: blood. Receptors originate from a female donor with papillary thyroid cancer or a benign thyroid nodule (not recorded which). Some clones in this sample may be carry-over from other donors' samples. The CDR3 runs from the conserved cysteine through the conserved F or W.

v_gene	CDR3aa
TRBV7-9	CASSLQRLYTF
TRBV6-1	CASSGLAGGMETQYF
TRBV4-2	CASSQDQGRGHGYTF
TRBV5-4	CASSLAGGLGVADTQYF
TRBV20-1	CSAILPGHANQPQHF
TRBV18	CASSPPTGHPSYEQYF
TRBV20-1	CSARLRGPDTEAFF
TRBV10-3	CAISDIGGEDEQYF
TRBV20-1	CSAIQGHGNEQFF
TRBV18	CASSTGSSGETQYF
TRBV29-1	CSVWTGRDTGELFF
TRBV24-1	CATSFNEQFF
TRBV12-3/TRBV12-4	CAIRPGGSYGYTF
TRBV3-1	CASSPTGNEQYF
TRBV7-3	CASSLDLGPQRDTQYF
TRBV18	CASSPNRGETQYF
TRBV27	CASSPLGQGPDTQYF
TRBV11-2	CASSLVSRQGSYTF
TRBV6-2/TRBV6-3	CDSSTHGSGGVDEQFF
TRBV14	CASSQDNLRNSPLHF
TRBV30	CAWRPRGGYEQYF
TRBV3-1	CASTQGDRSGNTIYF
TRBV7-6	CASSTPKPQDAQGYEQYF
TRBV20-1	CSARDGTSVGEQYF
TRBV2	CASSDGSVHSYEQYF
TRBV18	CASSPTGPYGYSGANVLTF
TRBV11-2	CASSLGTGIYEQYF
TRBV3-1	CASSQDAANTGELFF
TRBV19	CASSIGEVGEQYF
TRBV19	CASSPGQGFSGANVLTF
TRBV30	CAWSVPPGIEAFF
TRBV6-1	CASSATVNTEAFF
TRBV13	CASSFRTSGGEETQYF
TRBV20-1	CSAPTGIDSPLHF
TRBV7-3	CASSPNGLAGDTQYF
TRBV30	CAWSLSQHEQYF
TRBV19	CASSMDRGFEKLFF
TRBV5-6	CASSVNRDRGRGTEAFF